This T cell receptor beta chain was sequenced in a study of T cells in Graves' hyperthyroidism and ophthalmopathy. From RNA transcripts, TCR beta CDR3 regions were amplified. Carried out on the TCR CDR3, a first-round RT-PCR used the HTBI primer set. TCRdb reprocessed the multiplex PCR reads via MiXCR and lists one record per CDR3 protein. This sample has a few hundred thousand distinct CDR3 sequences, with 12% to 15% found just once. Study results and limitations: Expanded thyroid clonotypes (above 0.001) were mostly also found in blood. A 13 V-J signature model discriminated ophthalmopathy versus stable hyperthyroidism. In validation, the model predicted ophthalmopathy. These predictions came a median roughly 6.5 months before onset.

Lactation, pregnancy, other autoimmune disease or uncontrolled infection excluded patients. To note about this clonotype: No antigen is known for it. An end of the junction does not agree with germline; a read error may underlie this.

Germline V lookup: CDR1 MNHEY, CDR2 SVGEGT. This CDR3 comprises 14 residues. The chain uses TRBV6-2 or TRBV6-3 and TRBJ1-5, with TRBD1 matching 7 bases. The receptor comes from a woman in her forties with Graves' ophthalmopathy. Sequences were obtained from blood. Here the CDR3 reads CASTTRDSSQPQHF. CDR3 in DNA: TGTGCCAGCACGACCCGGGACAGCAGTCAGCCCCAGCATTTT.